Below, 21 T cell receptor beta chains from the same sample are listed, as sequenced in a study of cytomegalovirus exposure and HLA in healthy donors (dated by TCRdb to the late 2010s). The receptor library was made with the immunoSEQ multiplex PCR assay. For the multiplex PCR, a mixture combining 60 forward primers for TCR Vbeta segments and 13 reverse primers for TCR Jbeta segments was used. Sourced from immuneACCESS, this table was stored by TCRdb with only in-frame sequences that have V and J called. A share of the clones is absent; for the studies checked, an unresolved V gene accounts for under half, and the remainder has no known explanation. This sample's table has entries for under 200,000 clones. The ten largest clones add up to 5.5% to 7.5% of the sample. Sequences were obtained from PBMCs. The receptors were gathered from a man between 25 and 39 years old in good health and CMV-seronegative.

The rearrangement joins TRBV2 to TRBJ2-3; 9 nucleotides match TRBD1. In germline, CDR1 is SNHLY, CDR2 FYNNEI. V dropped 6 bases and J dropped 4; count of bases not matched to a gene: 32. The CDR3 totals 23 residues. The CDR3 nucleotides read TGTGCCAGCAGATACCCTTCGGACAGGGGAGGGGCACGGATAATGCCCTCGGCAGATACGCAGTATTTT. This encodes CASRYPSDRGGARIMPSADTQYF.

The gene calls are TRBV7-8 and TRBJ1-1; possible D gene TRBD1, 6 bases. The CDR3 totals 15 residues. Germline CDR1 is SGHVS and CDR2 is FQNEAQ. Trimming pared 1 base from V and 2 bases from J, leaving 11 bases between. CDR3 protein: CASSLVTGTNTEAFF. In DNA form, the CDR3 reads TGTGCCAGCAGCTTAGTCACAGGGACAAACACTGAAGCTTTCTTT.

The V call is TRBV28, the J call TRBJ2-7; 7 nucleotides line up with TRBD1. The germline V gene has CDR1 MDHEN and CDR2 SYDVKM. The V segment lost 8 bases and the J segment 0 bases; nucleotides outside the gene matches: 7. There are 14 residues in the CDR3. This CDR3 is CASFKRTGSYEQYF. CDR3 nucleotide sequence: TGTGCCAGCTTTAAGCGGACAGGCTCCTACGAGCAGTACTTC.

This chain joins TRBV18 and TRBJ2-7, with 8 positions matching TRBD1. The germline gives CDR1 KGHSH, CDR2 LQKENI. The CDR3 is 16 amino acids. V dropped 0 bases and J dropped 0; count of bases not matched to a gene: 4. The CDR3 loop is CASSPPSGGVSYEQYF. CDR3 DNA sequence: TGTGCCAGCTCACCACCGTCAGGGGGCGTCTCCTACGAGCAGTACTTC.

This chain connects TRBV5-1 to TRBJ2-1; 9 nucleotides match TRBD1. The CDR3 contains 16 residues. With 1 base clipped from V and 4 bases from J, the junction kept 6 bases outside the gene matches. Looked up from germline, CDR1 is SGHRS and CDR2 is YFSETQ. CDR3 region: CASSLTPGQGYNEQFF. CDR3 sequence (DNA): TGCGCCAGCAGCTTGACTCCGGGACAGGGATACAATGAGCAGTTCTTC.

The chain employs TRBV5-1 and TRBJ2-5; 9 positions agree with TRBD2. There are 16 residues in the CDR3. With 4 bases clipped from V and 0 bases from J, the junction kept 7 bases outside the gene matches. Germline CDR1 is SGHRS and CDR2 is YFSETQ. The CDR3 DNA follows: TGCGCCAGCAGCCCCGGGACTAGCACCTACCAAGAGACCCAGTACTTC. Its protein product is CASSPGTSTYQETQYF.

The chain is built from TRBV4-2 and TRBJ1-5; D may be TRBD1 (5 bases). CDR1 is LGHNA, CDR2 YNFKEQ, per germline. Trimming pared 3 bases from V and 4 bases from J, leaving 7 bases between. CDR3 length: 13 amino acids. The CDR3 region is CASSHPGNQPQHF. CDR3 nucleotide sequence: TGTGCCAGCAGCCATCCAGGGAATCAGCCCCAGCATTTT.

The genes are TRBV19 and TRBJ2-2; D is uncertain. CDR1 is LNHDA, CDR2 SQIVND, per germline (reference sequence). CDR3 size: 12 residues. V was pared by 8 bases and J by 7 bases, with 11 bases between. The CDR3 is CASRPEFGELFF. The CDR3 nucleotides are TGTGCCAGTCGCCCCGAGTTCGGGGAGCTGTTTTTT.

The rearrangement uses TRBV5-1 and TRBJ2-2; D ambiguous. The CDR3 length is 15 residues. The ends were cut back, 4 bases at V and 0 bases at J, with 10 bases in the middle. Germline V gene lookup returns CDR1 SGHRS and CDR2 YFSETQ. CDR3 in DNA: TGCGCCAGCAGCAACTCGGGTTCGAACACCGGGGAGCTGTTTTTT. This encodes CASSNSGSNTGELFF.

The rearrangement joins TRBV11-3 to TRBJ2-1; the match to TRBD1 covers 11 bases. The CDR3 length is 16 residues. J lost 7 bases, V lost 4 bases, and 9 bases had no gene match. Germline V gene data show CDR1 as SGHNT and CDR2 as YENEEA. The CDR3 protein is CASSSWDRGAKNEQFF. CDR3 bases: TGTGCCAGCAGCTCCTGGGACAGGGGGGCGAAAAATGAGCAGTTCTTC.

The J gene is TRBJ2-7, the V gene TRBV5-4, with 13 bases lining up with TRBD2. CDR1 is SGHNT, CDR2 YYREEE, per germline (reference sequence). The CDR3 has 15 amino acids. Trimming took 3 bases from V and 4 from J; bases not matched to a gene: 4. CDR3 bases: TGTGCCAGCAGCTGGGGACTAGCGGGATCATACGAGCAGTACTTC. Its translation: CASSWGLAGSYEQYF.

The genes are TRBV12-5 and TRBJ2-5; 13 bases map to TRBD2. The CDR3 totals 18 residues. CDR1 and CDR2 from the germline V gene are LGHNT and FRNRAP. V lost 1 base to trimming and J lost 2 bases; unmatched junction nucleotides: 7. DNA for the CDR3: TGTGCTAGTGGTTTGGGACTAGCGGGGGGTTTGAATCAAGAGACCCAGTACTTC. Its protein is CASGLGLAGGLNQETQYF.

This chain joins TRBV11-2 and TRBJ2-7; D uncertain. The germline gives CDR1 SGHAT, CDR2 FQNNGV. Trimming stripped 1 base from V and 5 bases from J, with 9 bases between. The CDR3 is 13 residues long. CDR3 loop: CASSLVLFHEQYF. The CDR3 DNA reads TGTGCCAGCAGCTTAGTCTTATTCCACGAGCAGTACTTC.

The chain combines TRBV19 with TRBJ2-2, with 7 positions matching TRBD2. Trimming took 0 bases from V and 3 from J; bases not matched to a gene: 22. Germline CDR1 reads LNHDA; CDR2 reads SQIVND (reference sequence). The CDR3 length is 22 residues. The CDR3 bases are TGTGCCAGTAGTATAGAGTGGAAGATAAGGGGAACGCACCGGGGGGACACCGGGGAGCTGTTTTTT. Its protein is CASSIEWKIRGTHRGDTGELFF. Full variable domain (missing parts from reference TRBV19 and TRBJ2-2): DGGITQSPKYLFRKEGQNVTLSCEQNLNHDAMYWYRQDPGQGLRLIYYSQIVNDFQKGDIAEGYSVSREKKESFPLTVTSAQKNPTAFYLCASSIEWKIRGTHRGDTGELFFGEGSRLTVL.

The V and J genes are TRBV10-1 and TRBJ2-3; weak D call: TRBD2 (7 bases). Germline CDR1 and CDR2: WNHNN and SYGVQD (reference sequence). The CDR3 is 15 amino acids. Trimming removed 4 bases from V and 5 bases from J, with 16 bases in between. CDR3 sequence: CASSAGGALGDTQYF. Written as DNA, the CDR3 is TGCGCCAGCAGTGCGGGGGGCGCCTTAGGAGATACGCAGTATTTT.

The CDR3 region is CASSRDNYEQYF. The CDR3 DNA sequence: TGTGCCAGCAGCCGGGACAACTACGAGCAGTACTTC. The chain is built from TRBV2 and TRBJ2-7, with a weak D call TRBD1 (6 bases). Between the trimmed V and J ends, which lost 6 bases and 3 bases, there was a span of 9 bases. The germline V gene has CDR1 SNHLY and CDR2 FYNNEI. This CDR3 is 12 amino acids long.

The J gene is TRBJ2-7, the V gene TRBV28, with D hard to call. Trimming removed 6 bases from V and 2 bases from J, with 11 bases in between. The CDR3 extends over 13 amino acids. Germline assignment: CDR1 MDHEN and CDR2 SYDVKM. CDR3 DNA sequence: TGTGCCAGCAGATTTGAACTCGCCTACGAGCAGTACTTC. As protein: CASRFELAYEQYF.

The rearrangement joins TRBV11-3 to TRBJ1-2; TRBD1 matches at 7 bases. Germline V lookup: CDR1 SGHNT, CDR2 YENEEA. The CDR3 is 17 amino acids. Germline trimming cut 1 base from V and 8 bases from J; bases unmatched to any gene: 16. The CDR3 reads CASSLGIQGKLAGGYTF. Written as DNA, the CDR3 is TGTGCCAGCAGCTTAGGTATACAGGGGAAGCTCGCGGGCGGCTACACCTTC.

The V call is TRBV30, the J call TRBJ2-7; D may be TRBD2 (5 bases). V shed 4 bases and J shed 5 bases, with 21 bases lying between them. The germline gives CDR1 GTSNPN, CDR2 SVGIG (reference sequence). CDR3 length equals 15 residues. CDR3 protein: CAWIRQTGMMDEQYF. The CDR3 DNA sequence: TGTGCCTGGATACGCCAAACCGGGATGATGGACGAGCAGTACTTC.

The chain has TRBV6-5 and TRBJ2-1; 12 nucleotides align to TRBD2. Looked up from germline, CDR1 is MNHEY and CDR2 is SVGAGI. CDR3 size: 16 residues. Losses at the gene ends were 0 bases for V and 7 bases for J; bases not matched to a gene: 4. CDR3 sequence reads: CASSYSITSGRNEQFF. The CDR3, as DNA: TGTGCCAGCAGTTACTCGATCACTAGCGGGAGGAATGAGCAGTTCTTC.

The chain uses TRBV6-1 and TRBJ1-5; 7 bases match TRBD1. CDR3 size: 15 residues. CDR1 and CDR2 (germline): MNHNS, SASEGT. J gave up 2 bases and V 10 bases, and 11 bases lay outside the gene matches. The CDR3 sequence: CATLRTGWGNQPQHF. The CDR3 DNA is TGTGCCACACTCCGGACAGGTTGGGGCAATCAGCCCCAGCATTTT.